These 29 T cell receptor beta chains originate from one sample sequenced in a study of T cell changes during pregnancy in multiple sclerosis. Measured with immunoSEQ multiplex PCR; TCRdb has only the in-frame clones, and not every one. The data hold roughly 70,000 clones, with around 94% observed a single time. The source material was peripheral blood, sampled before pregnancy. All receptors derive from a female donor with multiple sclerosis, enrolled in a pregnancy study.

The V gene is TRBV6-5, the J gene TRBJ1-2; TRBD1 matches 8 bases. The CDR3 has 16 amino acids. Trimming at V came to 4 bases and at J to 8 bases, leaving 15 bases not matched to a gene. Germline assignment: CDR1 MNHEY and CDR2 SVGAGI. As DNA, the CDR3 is TGTGCCAGCAGTTCTTGGACAGGGAAGGGAGGTGAGGGCTACACCTTC. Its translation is CASSSWTGKGGEGYTF.

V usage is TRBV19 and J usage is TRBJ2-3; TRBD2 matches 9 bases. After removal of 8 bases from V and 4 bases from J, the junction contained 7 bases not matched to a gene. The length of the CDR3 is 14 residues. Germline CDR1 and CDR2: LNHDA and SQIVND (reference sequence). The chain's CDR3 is CASQLAGVADTQYF. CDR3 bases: TGTGCCAGTCAGTTAGCGGGAGTGGCAGATACGCAGTATTTT.

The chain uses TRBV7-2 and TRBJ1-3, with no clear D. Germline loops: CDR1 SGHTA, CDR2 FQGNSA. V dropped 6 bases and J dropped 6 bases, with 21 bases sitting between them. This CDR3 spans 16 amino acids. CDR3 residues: CASSPSWTANLNTIYF. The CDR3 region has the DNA TGTGCCAGCAGTCCATCTTGGACTGCTAATTTAAACACCATATATTTT.

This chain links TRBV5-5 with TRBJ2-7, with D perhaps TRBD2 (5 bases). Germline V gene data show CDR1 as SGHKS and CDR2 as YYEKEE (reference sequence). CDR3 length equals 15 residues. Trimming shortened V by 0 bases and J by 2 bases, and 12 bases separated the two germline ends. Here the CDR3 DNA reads TGTGCCAGCAGCTTGGCGGCGGGCAAACCCTACGAGCAGTACTTC. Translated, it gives CASSLAAGKPYEQYF. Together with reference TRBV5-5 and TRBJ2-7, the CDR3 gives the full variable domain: DAGVTQSPTHLIKTRGQQVTLRCSPISGHKSVSWYQQVLGQGPQFIFQYYEKEERGRGNFPDRFSARQFPNYSSELNVNALLLGDSALYLCASSLAAGKPYEQYFGPGTRLTVT.

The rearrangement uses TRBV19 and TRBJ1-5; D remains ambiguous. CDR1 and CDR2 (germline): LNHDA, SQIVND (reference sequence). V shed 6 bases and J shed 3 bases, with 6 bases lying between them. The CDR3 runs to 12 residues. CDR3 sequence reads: CASRQNNQPQHF. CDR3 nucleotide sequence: TGTGCCAGTAGGCAGAACAATCAGCCCCAGCATTTT.

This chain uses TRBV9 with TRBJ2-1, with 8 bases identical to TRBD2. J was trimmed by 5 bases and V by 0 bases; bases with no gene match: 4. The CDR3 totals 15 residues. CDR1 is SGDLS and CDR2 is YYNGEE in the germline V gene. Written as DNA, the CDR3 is TGTGCCAGCAGCGTAGGGGGTAGCGGGAACAATGAGCAGTTCTTC. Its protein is CASSVGGSGNNEQFF.

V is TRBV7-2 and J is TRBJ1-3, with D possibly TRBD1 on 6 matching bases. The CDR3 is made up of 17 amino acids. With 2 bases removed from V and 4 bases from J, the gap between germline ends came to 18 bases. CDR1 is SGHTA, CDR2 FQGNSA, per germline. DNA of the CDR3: TGTGCCAGCAGCTTAAATCCAGGGGCCATACCCGGAAACACCATATATTTT. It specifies CASSLNPGAIPGNTIYF.

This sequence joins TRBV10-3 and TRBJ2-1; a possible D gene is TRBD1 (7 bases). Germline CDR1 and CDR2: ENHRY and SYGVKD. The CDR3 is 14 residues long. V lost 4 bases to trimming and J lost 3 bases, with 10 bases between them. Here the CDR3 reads CAISGQGGYNEQFF. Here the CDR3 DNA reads TGTGCCATCAGTGGACAGGGAGGCTACAATGAGCAGTTCTTC.

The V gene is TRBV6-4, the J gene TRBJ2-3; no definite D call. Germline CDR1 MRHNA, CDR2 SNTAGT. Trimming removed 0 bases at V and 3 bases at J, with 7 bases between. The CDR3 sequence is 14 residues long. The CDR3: CASSDSYSTDTQYF. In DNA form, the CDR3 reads TGTGCCAGCAGTGACTCGTACTCGACAGATACGCAGTATTTT.

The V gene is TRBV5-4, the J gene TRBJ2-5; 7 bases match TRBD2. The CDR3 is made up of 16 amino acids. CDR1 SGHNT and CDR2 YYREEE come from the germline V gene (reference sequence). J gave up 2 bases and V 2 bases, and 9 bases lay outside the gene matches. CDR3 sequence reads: CASSFFLRAGQETQYF. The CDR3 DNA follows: TGTGCCAGCAGCTTCTTTCTTAGAGCGGGGCAAGAGACCCAGTACTTC.

In nucleotides, the CDR3 is TGCAGTGCTCAAAACCAAGAGACCCAGTACTTC. Translating it yields CSAQNQETQYF. This chain connects TRBV20-1 to TRBJ2-5; no clear D gene. This CDR3 spans 11 amino acids. In germline, CDR1 is DFQATT, CDR2 SNEGSKA (reference sequence). V was shortened by 5 bases and J by 0 bases, with 4 bases between the two germline ends.

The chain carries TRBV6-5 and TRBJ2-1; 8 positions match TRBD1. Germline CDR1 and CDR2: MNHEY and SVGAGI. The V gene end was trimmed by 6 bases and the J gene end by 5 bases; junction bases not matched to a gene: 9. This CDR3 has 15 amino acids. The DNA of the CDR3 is TGTGCCAGCAGACACTCCGGGACAGGAAACAATGAGCAGTTCTTC. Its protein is CASRHSGTGNNEQFF.

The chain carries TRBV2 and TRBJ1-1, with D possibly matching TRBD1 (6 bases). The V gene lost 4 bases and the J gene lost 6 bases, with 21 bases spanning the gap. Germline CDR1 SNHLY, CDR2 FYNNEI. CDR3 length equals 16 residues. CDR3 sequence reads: CASSVGGGARVSEAFF. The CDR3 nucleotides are TGTGCCAGCAGTGTAGGTGGGGGGGCCAGGGTTTCTGAAGCTTTCTTT.

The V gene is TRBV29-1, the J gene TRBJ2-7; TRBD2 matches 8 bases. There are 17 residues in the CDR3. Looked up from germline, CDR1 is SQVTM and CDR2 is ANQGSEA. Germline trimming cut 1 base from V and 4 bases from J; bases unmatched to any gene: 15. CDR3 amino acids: CSVEGSTSGPTRYEQYF. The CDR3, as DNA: TGCAGCGTTGAAGGATCAACTAGCGGCCCTACTCGATACGAGCAGTACTTC.

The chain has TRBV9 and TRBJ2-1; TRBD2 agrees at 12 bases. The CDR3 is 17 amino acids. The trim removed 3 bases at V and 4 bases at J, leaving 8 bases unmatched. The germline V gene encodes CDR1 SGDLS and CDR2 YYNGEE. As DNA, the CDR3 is TGTGCCAGCAGCGAACGACTAGCGGGAGAGTTATACAATGAGCAGTTCTTC. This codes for CASSERLAGELYNEQFF.

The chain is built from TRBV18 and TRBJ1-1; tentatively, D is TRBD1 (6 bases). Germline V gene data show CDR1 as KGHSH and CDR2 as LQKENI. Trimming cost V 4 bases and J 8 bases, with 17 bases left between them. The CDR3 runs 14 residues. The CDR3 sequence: CASSLSQGREEAFF. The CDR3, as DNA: TGTGCCAGCTCACTCTCACAGGGCAGGGAGGAAGCTTTCTTT.

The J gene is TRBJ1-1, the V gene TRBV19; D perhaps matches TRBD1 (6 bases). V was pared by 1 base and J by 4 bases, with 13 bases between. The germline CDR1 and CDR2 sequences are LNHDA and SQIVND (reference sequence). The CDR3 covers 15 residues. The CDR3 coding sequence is TGTGCCAGTAGTATAGGTAGGGGGGGTGTCACTGAAGCTTTCTTT. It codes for CASSIGRGGVTEAFF.

CDR3 DNA: TGTGCCAGCAGTTCCCCCCAACAGGGGTGGAGCGAGCAGTACTTC. This translates into CASSSPQQGWSEQYF. This chain connects TRBV27 to TRBJ2-7; 7 bases match TRBD1. Germline V gene data show CDR1 as MNHEY and CDR2 as SMNVEV (reference sequence). CDR3 length: 15 residues. With V trimmed by 4 bases and J by 6 bases, 12 bases remained unmatched.

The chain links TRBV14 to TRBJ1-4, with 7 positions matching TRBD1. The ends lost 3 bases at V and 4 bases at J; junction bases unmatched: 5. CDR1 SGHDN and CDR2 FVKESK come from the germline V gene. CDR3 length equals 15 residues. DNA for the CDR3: TGTGCCAGCAGCCAGAACCAGGGGGGTAATGAAAAACTGTTTTTT. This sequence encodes CASSQNQGGNEKLFF.

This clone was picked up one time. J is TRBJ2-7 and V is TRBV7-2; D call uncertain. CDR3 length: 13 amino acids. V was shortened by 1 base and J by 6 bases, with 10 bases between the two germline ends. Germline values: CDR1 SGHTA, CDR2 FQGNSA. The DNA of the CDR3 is TGTGCCAGCAGCTTAGGAGTTGTCGGCGAGCAGTACTTC. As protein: CASSLGVVGEQYF. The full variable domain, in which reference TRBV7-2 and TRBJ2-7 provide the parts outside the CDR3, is GAGVSQSPSNKVTEKGKDVELRCDPISGHTALYWYRQSLGQGLEFLIYFQGNSAPDKSGLPSDRFSAERTGGSVSTLTIQRTQQEDSAVYLCASSLGVVGEQYFGPGTRLTVT.

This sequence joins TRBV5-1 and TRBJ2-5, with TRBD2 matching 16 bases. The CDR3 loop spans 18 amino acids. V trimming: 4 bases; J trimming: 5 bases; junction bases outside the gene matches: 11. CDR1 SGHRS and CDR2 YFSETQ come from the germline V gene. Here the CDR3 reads CASSGGTSGRANWETQYF. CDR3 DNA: TGCGCCAGCAGCGGTGGGACTAGCGGGAGGGCCAACTGGGAGACCCAGTACTTC.

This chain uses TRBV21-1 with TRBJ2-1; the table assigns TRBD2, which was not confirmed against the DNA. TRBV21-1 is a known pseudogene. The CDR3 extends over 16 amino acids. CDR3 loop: CASSKVVADGGDEQFF. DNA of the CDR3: TGTGCCAGCAGCAAAGTCGTGGCGGACGGCGGGGATGAGCAGTTCTTC.

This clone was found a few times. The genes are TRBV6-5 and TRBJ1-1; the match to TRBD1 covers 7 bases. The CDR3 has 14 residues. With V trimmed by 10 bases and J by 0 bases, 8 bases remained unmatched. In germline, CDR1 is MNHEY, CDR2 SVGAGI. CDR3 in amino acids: CAISAGQMNTEAFF. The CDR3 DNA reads TGTGCCATCTCCGCGGGACAGATGAACACTGAAGCTTTCTTT.

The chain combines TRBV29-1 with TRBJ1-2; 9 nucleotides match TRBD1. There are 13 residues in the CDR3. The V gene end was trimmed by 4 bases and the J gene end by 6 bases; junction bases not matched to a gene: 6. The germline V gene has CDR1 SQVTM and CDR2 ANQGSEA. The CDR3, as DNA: TGCAGCGTTGCCCGGGACAGGGTTAATGGCTACACCTTC. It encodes CSVARDRVNGYTF.

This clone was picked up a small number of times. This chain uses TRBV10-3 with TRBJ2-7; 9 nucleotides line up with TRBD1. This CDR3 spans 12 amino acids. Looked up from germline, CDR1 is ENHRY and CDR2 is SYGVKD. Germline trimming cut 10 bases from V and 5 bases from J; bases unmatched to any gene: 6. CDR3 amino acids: CATRDRVHEQYF. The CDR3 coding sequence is TGTGCCACGCGGGACAGGGTCCACGAGCAGTACTTC.

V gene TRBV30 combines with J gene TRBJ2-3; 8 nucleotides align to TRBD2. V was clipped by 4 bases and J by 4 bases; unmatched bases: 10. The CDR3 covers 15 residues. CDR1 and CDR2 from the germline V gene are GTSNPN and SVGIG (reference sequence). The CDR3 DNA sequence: TGTGCCTGGACTAGCGGGCTTATTCAGGCAGATACGCAGTATTTT. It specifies CAWTSGLIQADTQYF. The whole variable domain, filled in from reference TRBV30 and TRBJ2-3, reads SQTIHQWPATLVQPVGSPLSLECTVEGTSNPNLYWYRQAAGRGLQLLFYSVGIGQISSEVPQNLSASRPQDRQFILSSKKLLLSDSGFYLCAWTSGLIQADTQYFGPGTRLTVL.

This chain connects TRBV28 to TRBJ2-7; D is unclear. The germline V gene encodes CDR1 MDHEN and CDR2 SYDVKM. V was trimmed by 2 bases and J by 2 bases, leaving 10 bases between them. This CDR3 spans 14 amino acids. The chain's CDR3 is CASSLALLAYEQYF. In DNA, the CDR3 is TGTGCCAGCAGTTTAGCCCTACTCGCCTACGAGCAGTACTTC.

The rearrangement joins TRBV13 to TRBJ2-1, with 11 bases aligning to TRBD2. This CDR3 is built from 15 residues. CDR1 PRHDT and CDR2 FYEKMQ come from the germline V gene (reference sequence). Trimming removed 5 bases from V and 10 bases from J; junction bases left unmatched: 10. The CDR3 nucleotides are TGTGCCAGCAGCCTCGGGACTAGCGGCCTAGAGGAGCAGTTCTTC. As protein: CASSLGTSGLEEQFF.

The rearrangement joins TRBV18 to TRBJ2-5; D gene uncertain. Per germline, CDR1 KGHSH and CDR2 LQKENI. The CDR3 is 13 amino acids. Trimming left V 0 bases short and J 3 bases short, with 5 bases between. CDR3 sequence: CASSPPAEETQYF. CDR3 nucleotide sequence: TGTGCCAGCTCACCACCGGCTGAAGAGACCCAGTACTTC.